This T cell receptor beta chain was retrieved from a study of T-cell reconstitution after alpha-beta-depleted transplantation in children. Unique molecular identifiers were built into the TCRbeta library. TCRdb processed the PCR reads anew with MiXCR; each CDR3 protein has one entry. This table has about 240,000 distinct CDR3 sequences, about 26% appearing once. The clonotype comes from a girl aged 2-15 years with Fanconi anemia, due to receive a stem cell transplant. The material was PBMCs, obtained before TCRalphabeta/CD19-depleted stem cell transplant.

The CDR3: CSVAKGGVNTEAFF. CDR3 nucleotides: TGCAGCGTCGCGAAGGGGGGGGTGAACACTGAAGCTTTCTTT. The rearrangement joins TRBV29-1 to TRBJ1-1, with D perhaps TRBD1 (6 bases). The CDR3 sequence is 14 residues long. V lost 6 bases, J lost 0 bases, and 14 bases lay in between. The germline V gene has CDR1 SQVTM and CDR2 ANQGSEA.